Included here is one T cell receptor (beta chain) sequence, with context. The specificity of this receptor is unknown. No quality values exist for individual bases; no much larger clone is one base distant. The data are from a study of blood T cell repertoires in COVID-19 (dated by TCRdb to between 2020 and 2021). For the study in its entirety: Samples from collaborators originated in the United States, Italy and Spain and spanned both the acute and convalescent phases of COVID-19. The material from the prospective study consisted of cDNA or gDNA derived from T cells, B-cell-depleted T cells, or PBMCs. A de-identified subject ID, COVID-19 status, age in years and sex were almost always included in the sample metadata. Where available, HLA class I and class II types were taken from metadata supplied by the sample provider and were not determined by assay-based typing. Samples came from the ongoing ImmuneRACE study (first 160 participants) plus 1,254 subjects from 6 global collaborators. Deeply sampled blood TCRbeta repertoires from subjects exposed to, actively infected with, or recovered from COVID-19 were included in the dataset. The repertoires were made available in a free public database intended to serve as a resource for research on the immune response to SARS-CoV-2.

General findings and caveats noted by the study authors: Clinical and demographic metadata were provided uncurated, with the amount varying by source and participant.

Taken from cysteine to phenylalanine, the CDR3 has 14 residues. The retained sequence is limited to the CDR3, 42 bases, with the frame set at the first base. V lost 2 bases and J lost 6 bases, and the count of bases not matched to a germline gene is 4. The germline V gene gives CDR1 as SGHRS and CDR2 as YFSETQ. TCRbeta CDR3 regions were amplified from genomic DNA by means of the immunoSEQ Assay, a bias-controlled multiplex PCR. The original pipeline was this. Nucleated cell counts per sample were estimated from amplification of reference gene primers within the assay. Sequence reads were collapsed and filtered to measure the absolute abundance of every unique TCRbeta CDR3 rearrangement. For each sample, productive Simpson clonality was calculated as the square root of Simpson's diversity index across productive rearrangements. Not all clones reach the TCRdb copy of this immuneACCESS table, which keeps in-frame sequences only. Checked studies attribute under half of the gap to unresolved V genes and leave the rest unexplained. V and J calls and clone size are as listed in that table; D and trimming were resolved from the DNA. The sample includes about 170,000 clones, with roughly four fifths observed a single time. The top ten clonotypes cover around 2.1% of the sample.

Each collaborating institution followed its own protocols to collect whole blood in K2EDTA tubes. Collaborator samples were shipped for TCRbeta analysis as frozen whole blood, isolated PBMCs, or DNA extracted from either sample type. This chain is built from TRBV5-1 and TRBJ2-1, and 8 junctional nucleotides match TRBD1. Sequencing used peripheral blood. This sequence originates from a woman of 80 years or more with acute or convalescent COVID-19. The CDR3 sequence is CASSFGTGANEQFF. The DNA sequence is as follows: TGCGCCAGCAGCTTTGGGACAGGAGCCAATGAGCAGTTCTTC.